This T cell receptor (beta chain) is from a study of T-cell reconstitution after alpha-beta-depleted transplantation in children. This clonotype was seen repeatedly, ten times or more. Unique molecular identifiers were incorporated during preparation of the TCRbeta library. TCRdb re-called the PCR reads with MiXCR, one entry per CDR3 protein. This sample yields about 610,000 distinct CDR3 sequences, of which 8% to 11% are seen a single time; about 4.2% belongs to the top ten. Looked up from germline, CDR1 is LGHDT and CDR2 is YNNKEL (reference sequence). Trimming removed 4 bases from V and 4 bases from J, with 20 bases in between. CDR3 length: 17 residues.

The J gene is TRBJ2-1, the V gene TRBV3-1; D possibly uses TRBD1 or TRBD2 (7 bases each). The receptor's source is a human donor who donated a stem cell graft to a child with acute myeloid leukemia. Source: PBMCs from the stem cell graft donor, taken from the stem cell graft. CDR3 bases: TGTGCCAGCAGCCCAGGGGGGGGCGGGCTGAGATACAATGAGCAGTTCTTC. This encodes CASSPGGGGLRYNEQFF.